Listed here is a single T cell receptor beta chain. Germline assignment: CDR1 MNHEY and CDR2 SMNVEV (reference sequence). V lost 6 bases, J lost 4 bases, and 13 bases stayed unmatched. The CDR3 is 16 residues long. These data are taken from a study of blood T cell repertoires in COVID-19. In the original processing: Estimation of nucleated cell counts relied on the amplification of reference gene primers. Only in-frame clones appear in the TCRdb table, and some are missing; sequencing was by immunoSEQ multiplex PCR. Clone size and the V and J calls come from that table; the DNA yielded D and trimming. This table holds 200,000 to 250,000 clones, roughly 87% found once.

The V gene is TRBV27, the J gene TRBJ1-2, with TRBD1 matching over 8 bases. The clonotype comes from a man aged 35 to 55 with active or convalescent COVID-19. The sample was peripheral blood. CDR3 sequence: CASRKIGAGGTYGYTF. CDR3 DNA: TGTGCCAGCAGAAAAATCGGGGCAGGGGGCACCTATGGCTACACCTTC.